The 5 T cell receptor beta chains in this list originate from one sample, sequenced in a study of T cell responses to AZD1222 COVID-19 vaccine (dated by TCRdb to about 2021). Receptors were amplified or captured by the immunoSEQ multiplex PCR assay. TCRdb limited this immuneACCESS table to in-frame rearrangements with V and J called. A share of clones is missing; checked studies link under half to unresolved V genes, and the rest is unexplained. Present in this sample are approximately 150,000 clones, roughly 90% of which were seen just once. The leading ten clones occupy under 2% of the sample. The sample's time point label is to be understood as: about 28 days (+/-7) after the second vaccine dose. The sample here was peripheral blood, taken 28 days after the second AZD1222 dose. The receptors shown here come from an adult who received the AZD1222 COVID-19 vaccine.

The genes are TRBV28 and TRBJ2-2; D remains ambiguous. CDR1 is MDHEN and CDR2 is SYDVKM in the germline V gene. Trimming took off 8 bases at V and 6 bases at J, with 16 bases between the two ends. This CDR3 contains 14 residues. Written as DNA, the CDR3 is TGTGCCAGCGGCTCTACAGTCTCGTCCGGGGAGCTGTTTTTT. Translating it yields CASGSTVSSGELFF.

This clone was observed a single time. V is TRBV4-1 and J is TRBJ2-1, with a possible D match to TRBD2 (5 bases). The CDR3 runs 19 residues. Per germline, CDR1 MGHRA and CDR2 YSYEKL. Trimming pared 6 bases from V and 0 bases from J, leaving 24 bases between. CDR3: CASSQRRGPGKSSYNEQFF. The CDR3 nucleotides read TGCGCCAGCAGTCAAAGGAGAGGTCCGGGAAAGAGCTCCTACAATGAGCAGTTCTTC.

V usage is TRBV7-2 and J usage is TRBJ1-1, with D hard to call. Germline V gives CDR1 SGHTA, CDR2 FQGNSA. The CDR3 covers 13 residues. Trimming stripped 2 bases from V and 2 bases from J, with 6 bases between. CDR3 in amino acids: CASSLTGNTEAFF. The CDR3 region has the DNA TGTGCCAGCAGCTTAACTGGAAACACTGAAGCTTTCTTT.

The chain joins TRBV4-2 to TRBJ1-4; maybe TRBD1 (5 bases). This CDR3 is 16 amino acids long. The germline gives CDR1 LGHNA, CDR2 YNFKEQ. Deletions cut 0 bases from V and 0 bases from J, with 8 bases between. Here the CDR3 DNA reads TGTGCCAGCAGCCAAGAGTGGGGCACAACTAATGAAAAACTGTTTTTT. Translation gives CASSQEWGTTNEKLFF.

The rearrangement links TRBV11-2 to TRBJ1-1; possible D gene TRBD1, 6 bases. Germline V gene data show CDR1 as SGHAT and CDR2 as FQNNGV. This CDR3 has 18 residues. The V gene lost 1 base and the J gene lost 3 bases, with 21 bases spanning the gap. Here the CDR3 reads CASSLVRRRVGGHTEAFF. The CDR3 coding sequence is TGTGCCAGCAGCTTAGTTCGACGGAGGGTAGGGGGGCACACTGAAGCTTTCTTT.